At least ten counts were recorded for the clone carrying this T cell receptor (beta chain). This specimen belongs to a study of T cells in Graves' hyperthyroidism and ophthalmopathy. The CDR3 covers 14 residues. Germline CDR1 reads MDHEN; CDR2 reads SYDVKM. V was trimmed by 6 bases and J by 0 bases, leaving 11 bases between them. Amplified TCR beta CDR3 regions came from RNA transcripts. During a first-round RT-PCR of the TCR CDR3, the HTBI primer set was used. One entry per CDR3 protein, called by TCRdb with MiXCR from the multiplex PCR reads. The sample carries a few hundred thousand distinct CDR3 sequences, roughly an eighth recorded once. Disease lasting under 3 months, a NOSPECS grade of at least 4, and a Clinical Activity Score of at least 3 were features of the ophthalmopathy patients. PBMCs came from 10 ml fresh peripheral blood.

The receptor comes from a woman aged 40 to 49 with Graves' ophthalmopathy. The chain joins TRBV28 to TRBJ1-1; D may be TRBD1 (6 bases). The sequencing sample was made of blood. The CDR3 sequence: CASRPGTLNTEAFF. In nucleotides, the CDR3 is TGTGCCAGCAGGCCCGGGACACTGAACACTGAAGCTTTCTTT.